This T cell receptor beta chain was captured in a study of T cell repertoires in cytomegalovirus infection (dated by TCRdb to about 2019). Looking at the study overall: Alongside well-studied HLA-B-restricted epitopes, the peptide stimulations were aimed at recently identified HLA-C-restricted CMV epitopes, whose presentation resists viral immunomodulation. Donor HLA type was relevant to the analysis, as public TCR beta signatures indicated carriage of CMV infection together with the matching HLA type.

The treatment or condition tag for this specimen amounts to: in vitro stimulation with specific CMV peptide epitopes to enrich CMV-specific T cells. V lost 3 bases and J lost 0 bases, and the count of bases not matched to a germline gene is 16. Taken from cysteine to phenylalanine, the CDR3 has 21 residues. Only CDR3 DNA remains: 63 bases, in frame from the first base. In this sample, this clonotype turned up a few times. Which antigen it targets is not known. One base away there is no much larger clone; base qualities are not given. Here is what the overall study found, with its caveats: In the ex vivo response, HLA-C-restricted CMV-specific TCR beta clonotypes were dominant, and in two of eight donors the single most frequent clonotype came from this HLA-C-restricted group. In both this cohort and an independent cohort of 350 or so donors, the cumulative frequency of public TCR beta family members distinguished carriers of CMV infection plus the relevant HLA type.

This sample was sequenced with an Illumina HiSeq 1500. TCRdb applied fastp at Q25 and MiXCR to the public reads, then kept only in-frame beta chains. Each record represents a unique CDR3 protein, reported with the most common genes and DNA among its rows. This sample comprises 750,000 to 900,000 distinct CDR3 sequences, almost 30% of them detected only once. 13% of the sample belongs to the ten largest clones. This TCR was recovered from a human donor in good health (CMV status not recorded). Some clones in this sample may be carry-over from other donors' samples. The rearranged segments are TRBV23-1 and TRBJ2-6, and TRBD1 aligns with 8 junction nucleotides. TRBV23-1 is an ORF, with its function uncertain. This material consisted of cultured CD8+ T cells from PBMCs, taken from culture after CMV antigen stimulation. The CDR3 protein is CASSHSNGIGQGGSGANVLTF. The DNA sequence is TGCGCCAGCAGTCATTCGAATGGGATAGGACAGGGTGGCTCTGGGGCCAACGTCCTGACTTTC.